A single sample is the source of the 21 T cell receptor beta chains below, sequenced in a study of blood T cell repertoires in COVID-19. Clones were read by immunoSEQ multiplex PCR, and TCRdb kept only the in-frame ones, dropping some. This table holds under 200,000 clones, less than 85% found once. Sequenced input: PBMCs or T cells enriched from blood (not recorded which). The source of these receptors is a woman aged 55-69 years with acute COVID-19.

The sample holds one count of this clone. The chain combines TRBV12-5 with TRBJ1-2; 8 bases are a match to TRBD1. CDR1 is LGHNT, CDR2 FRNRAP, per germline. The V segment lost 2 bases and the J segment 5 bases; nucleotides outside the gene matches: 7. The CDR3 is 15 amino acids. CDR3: CASGLNPGQGYGYTF. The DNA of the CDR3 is TGTGCTAGTGGTTTGAACCCCGGACAGGGTTATGGCTACACCTTC.

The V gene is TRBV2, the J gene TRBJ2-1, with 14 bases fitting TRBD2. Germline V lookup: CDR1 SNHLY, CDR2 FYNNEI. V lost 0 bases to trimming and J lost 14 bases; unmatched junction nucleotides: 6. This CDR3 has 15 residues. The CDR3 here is CASSEAPTSGGAEFF. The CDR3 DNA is TGTGCCAGCAGTGAAGCTCCGACTAGCGGGGGGGCAGAGTTCTTC. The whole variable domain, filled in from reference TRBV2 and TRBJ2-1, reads EPEVTQTPSHQVTQMGQEVILRCVPISNHLYFYWYRQILGQKVEFLVSFYNNEISEKSEIFDDQFSVERPDGSNFTLKIRSTKLEDSAMYFCASSEAPTSGGAEFFGPGTRLTVL.

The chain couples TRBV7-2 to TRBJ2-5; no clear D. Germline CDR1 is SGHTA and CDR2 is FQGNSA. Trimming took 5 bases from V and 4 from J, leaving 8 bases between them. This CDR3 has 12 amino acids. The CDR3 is CASSRSRETQYF. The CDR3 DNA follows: TGTGCCAGCAGCCGGTCTCGAGAGACCCAGTACTTC.

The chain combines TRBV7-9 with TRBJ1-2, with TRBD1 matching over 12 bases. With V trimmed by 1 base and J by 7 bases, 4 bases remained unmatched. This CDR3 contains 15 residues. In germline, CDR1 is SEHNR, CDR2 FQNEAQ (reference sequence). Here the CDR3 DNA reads TGTGCCAGCAGCTTAGGGGGACAGGGGGCAGCTGGCTACACCTTC. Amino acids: CASSLGGQGAAGYTF. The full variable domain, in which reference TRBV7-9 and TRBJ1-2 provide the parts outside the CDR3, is DTGVSQNPRHKITKRGQNVTFRCDPISEHNRLYWYRQTLGQGPEFLTYFQNEAQLEKSRLLSDRFSAERPKGSFSTLEIQRTEQGDSAMYLCASSLGGQGAAGYTFGSGTRLTVV.

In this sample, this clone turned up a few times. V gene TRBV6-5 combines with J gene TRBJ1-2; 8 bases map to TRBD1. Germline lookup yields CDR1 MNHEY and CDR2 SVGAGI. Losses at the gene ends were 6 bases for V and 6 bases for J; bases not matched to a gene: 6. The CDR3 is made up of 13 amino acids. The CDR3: CASSRDRHHGYTF. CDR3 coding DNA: TGTGCCAGCAGCCGGGACAGGCATCATGGCTACACCTTC.

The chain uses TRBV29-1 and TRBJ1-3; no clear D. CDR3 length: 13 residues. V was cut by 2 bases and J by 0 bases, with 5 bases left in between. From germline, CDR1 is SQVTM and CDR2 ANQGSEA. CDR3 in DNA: TGCAGCGTTGAAACCGGCTCTGGAAACACCATATATTTT. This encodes CSVETGSGNTIYF.

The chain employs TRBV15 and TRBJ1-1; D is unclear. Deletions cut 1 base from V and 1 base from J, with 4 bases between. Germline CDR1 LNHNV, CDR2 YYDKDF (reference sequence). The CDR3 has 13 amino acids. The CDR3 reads CATSRGQNTEAFF. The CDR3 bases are TGTGCCACCAGCAGAGGACAGAACACTGAAGCTTTCTTT.

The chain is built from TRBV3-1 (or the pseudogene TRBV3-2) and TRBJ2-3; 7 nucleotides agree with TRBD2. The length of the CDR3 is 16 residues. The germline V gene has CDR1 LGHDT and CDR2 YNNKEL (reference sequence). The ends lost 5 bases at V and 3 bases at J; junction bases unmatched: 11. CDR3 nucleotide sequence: TGTGCCAGCAGCACCAAGGGAGCGGGGAGGACAGATACGCAGTATTTT. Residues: CASSTKGAGRTDTQYF.

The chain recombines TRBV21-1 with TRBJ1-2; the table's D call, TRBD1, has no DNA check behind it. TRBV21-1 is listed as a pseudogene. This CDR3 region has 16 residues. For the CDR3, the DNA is TGTGCCAGCAGCAAAAATGGGGAAGGGGAAAGTAATGGCTACACCTTC. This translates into CASSKNGEGESNGYTF.

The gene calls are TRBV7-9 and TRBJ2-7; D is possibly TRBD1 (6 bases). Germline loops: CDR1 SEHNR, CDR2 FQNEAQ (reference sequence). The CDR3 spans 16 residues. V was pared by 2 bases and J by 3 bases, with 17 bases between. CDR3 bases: TGTGCCAGCAGCTTAACCGGGACACTTTCTTTCTACGAGCAGTACTTC. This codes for CASSLTGTLSFYEQYF.

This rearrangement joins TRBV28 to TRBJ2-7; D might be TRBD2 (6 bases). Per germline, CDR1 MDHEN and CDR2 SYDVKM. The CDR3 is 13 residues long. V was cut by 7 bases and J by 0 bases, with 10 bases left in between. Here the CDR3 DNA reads TGTGCCAGCATTGGGGGGAGCTCCTACGAGCAGTACGTC. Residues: CASIGGSSYEQYV.

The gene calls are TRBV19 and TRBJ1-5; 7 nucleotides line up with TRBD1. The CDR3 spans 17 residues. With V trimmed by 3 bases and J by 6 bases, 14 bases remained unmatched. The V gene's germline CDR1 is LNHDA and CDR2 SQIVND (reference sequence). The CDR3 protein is CASSIRKGAEDGQPQHF. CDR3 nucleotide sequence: TGTGCCAGTAGTATTCGGAAGGGGGCGGAAGATGGTCAGCCCCAGCATTTT.

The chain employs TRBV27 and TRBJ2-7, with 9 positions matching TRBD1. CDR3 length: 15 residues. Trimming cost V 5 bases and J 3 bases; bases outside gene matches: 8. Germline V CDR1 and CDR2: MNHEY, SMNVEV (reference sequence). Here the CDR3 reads CASSLTGGRGYEQYF. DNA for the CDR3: TGTGCCAGCAGTCTAACAGGGGGCAGAGGCTACGAGCAGTACTTC.

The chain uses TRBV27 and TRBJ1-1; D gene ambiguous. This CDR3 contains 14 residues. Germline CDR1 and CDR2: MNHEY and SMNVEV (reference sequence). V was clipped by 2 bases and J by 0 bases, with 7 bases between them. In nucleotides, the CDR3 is TGTGCCAGCAGTTTACCGGGAATGAACACTGAAGCTTTCTTT. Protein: CASSLPGMNTEAFF.

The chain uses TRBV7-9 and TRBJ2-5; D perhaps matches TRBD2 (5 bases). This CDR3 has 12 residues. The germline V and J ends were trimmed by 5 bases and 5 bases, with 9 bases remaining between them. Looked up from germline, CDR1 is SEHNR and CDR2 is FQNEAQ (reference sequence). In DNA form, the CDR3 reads TGTGCCAGCAGCAGGACTGTGGAGACCCAGTACTTC. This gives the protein CASSRTVETQYF. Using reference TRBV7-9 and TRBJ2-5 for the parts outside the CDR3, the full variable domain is DTGVSQNPRHKITKRGQNVTFRCDPISEHNRLYWYRQTLGQGPEFLTYFQNEAQLEKSRLLSDRFSAERPKGSFSTLEIQRTEQGDSAMYLCASSRTVETQYFGPGTRLLVL.

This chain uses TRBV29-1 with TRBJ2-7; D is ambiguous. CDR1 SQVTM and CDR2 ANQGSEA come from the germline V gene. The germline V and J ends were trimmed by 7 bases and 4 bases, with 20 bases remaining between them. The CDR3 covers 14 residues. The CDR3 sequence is CSALPGQVGYEQYF. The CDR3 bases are TGCAGCGCCCTGCCCGGCCAGGTGGGTTACGAGCAGTACTTC.

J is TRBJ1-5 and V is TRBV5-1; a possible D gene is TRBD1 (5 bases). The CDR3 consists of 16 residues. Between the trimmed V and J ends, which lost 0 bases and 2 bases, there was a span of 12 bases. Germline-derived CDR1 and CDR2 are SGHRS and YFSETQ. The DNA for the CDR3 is TGCGCCAGCAGCTTGGCCGGGAGGGACGGCAATCAGCCCCAGCATTTT. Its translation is CASSLAGRDGNQPQHF.

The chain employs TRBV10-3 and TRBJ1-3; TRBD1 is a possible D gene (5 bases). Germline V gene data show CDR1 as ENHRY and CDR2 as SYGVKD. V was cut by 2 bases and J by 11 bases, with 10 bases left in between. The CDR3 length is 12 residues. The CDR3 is CAISERGSAIYF. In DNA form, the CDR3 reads TGTGCCATCAGTGAGAGGGGATCCGCCATATATTTT.

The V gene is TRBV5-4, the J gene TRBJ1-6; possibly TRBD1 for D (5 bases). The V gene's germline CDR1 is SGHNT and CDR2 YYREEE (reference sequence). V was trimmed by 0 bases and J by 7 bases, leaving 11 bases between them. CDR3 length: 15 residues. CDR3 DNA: TGTGCCAGCAGCTTGGAGGGCAGGGAAAATTCACCCCTCCACTTT. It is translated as CASSLEGRENSPLHF.

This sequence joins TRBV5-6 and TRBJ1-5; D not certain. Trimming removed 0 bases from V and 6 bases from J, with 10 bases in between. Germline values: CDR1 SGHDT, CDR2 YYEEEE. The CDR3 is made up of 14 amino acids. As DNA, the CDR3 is TGTGCCAGCAGCTTGGCTTCGGGAGGTCAGCCCCAGCATTTT. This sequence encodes CASSLASGGQPQHF.

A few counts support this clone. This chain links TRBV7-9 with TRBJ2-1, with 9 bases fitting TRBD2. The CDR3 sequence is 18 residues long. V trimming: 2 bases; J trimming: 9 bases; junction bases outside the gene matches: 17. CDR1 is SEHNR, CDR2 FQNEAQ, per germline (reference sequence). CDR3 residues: CASSLKVRLAGPRGEQFF. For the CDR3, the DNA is TGTGCCAGCAGCTTAAAGGTTCGGCTAGCGGGGCCGAGGGGTGAGCAGTTCTTC.